One sample yielded the 24 T cell receptor beta chains listed below, sequenced in a study of a mutant IDH1 vaccine in newly diagnosed glioma. As for time point: week 23, last vaccination. Topical imiquimod was applied with each vaccine dose, which held 300 ug of mutant IDH1 20-mer peptide. Their specific antigens are unknown. Measured with immunoSEQ multiplex PCR; TCRdb has only the in-frame clones, and not every one. In the table there are tens of thousands of clones, 87% of which are singletons. The sample was PBMCs, taken from a glioma patient whose treatment included an IDH1 peptide vaccine. The receptors were sampled from a man aged 40-49 years with glioma.

The chain has TRBV7-6 and TRBJ2-7; 9 nucleotides match TRBD1. J gave up 1 base and V 1 base, and 2 bases lay outside the gene matches. CDR3 length equals 15 residues. Germline V lookup: CDR1 SGHVS, CDR2 FNYEAQ. CDR3 region: CASSLGGQGSYEQYF. For the CDR3, the DNA is TGTGCCAGCAGCTTAGGGGGACAGGGTTCCTACGAGCAGTACTTC.

This clone was found once. The chain carries TRBV29-1 and TRBJ1-2, with no clear D. The length of the CDR3 is 13 residues. V was pared by 4 bases and J by 4 bases, with 13 bases between. Looked up from germline, CDR1 is SQVTM and CDR2 is ANQGSEA. The CDR3 DNA reads TGCAGCGTTGTAGAATTGACGCCCTATGGCTACACCTTC. Protein product: CSVVELTPYGYTF.

The chain links TRBV18 to TRBJ1-2; TRBD1 aligns across 7 bases. The V segment lost 3 bases and the J segment 7 bases; nucleotides outside the gene matches: 8. The germline gives CDR1 KGHSH, CDR2 LQKENI. CDR3 length: 14 amino acids. The CDR3, as DNA: TGTGCCAGCTCACCGAGACAGGGTCTCCTTGGCTACACCTTC. Translated, it gives CASSPRQGLLGYTF.

V and J are TRBV2 and TRBJ1-3, with D uncertain. The germline V gene has CDR1 SNHLY and CDR2 FYNNEI. The CDR3 loop spans 13 amino acids. V lost 0 bases and J lost 1, with 1 base in between. The CDR3 here is CASSEASGNTIYF. The CDR3 bases are TGTGCCAGCAGTGAAGCGTCTGGAAACACCATATATTTT. Using reference TRBV2 and TRBJ1-3 for the parts outside the CDR3, the full variable domain is EPEVTQTPSHQVTQMGQEVILRCVPISNHLYFYWYRQILGQKVEFLVSFYNNEISEKSEIFDDQFSVERPDGSNFTLKIRSTKLEDSAMYFCASSEASGNTIYFGEGSWLTVV.

The chain is built from TRBV2 and TRBJ1-4, with 8 bases matching TRBD1. CDR1 is SNHLY, CDR2 FYNNEI, per germline. The CDR3 has 14 residues. V was clipped by 7 bases and J by 6 bases; unmatched bases: 7. Here the CDR3 reads CASMLDRGDEKLFF. The CDR3 DNA reads as TGTGCCAGCATGCTAGACAGGGGCGATGAAAAACTGTTTTTT. The full variable domain, completed using reference TRBV2 and TRBJ1-4, is EPEVTQTPSHQVTQMGQEVILRCVPISNHLYFYWYRQILGQKVEFLVSFYNNEISEKSEIFDDQFSVERPDGSNFTLKIRSTKLEDSAMYFCASMLDRGDEKLFFGSGTQLSVL.

V gene TRBV15 combines with J gene TRBJ2-1; the D gene is possibly TRBD2 (5 bases). This CDR3 spans 14 amino acids. Trimming pared 5 bases from V and 0 bases from J, leaving 8 bases between. CDR1 is LNHNV and CDR2 is YYDKDF in the germline V gene (reference sequence). CDR3: CATSGGRSYNEQFF. In DNA, the CDR3 is TGTGCCACCAGCGGAGGACGCTCCTACAATGAGCAGTTCTTC.

The chain employs TRBV10-3 and TRBJ2-2; 10 bases map to TRBD1. V lost 7 bases, J lost 6 bases, and 8 bases stayed unmatched. This CDR3 is 15 amino acids long. Germline values: CDR1 ENHRY, CDR2 SYGVKD. The CDR3 sequence: CAITRQGAGAGELFF. In DNA, the CDR3 is TGTGCCATCACCCGACAGGGGGCTGGCGCCGGGGAGCTGTTTTTT.

The J gene is TRBJ2-6, the V gene TRBV12-5, with a tentative D call TRBD2 (5 bases). The CDR3 extends over 15 amino acids. Per germline, CDR1 LGHNT and CDR2 FRNRAP. Trimming pared 6 bases from V and 4 bases from J, leaving 13 bases between. CDR3: CASGPGISGANVLTF. The CDR3 nucleotides read TGTGCTAGTGGCCCCGGGATATCGGGGGCCAACGTCCTGACTTTC.

The chain couples TRBV5-1 to TRBJ2-7, with 12 bases fitting TRBD1. CDR1 SGHRS and CDR2 YFSETQ come from the germline V gene. This CDR3 contains 17 residues. V trimming: 0 bases; J trimming: 2 bases; junction bases outside the gene matches: 6. The CDR3 nucleotides read TGCGCCAGCAGCTTGGAAGGGGGGACAGGGGGCACCTACGAGCAGTACTTC. Translation gives CASSLEGGTGGTYEQYF. Drawing the rest from reference TRBV5-1 and TRBJ2-7, the complete variable domain is KAGVTQTPRYLIKTRGQQVTLSCSPISGHRSVSWYQQTPGQGLQFLFEYFSETQRNKGNFPGRFSGRQFSNSRSEMNVSTLELGDSALYLCASSLEGGTGGTYEQYFGPGTRLTVT.

This clone was seen a few times. This chain joins TRBV19 and TRBJ2-1; TRBD1 is a possible D gene (7 bases). Germline V gene sequence: CDR1 LNHDA, CDR2 SQIVND (reference sequence). V was trimmed by 10 bases and J by 5 bases, leaving 15 bases between them. This CDR3 region has 13 residues. This CDR3 reads CATEDRTNNEQFF. Here the CDR3 DNA reads TGTGCCACTGAGGACAGGACTAACAATGAGCAGTTCTTC.

V usage is TRBV6-5 and J usage is TRBJ2-7; 14 positions match TRBD2. J gave up 6 bases and V 2 bases, and 6 bases lay outside the gene matches. The CDR3 contains 16 residues. Germline V gene sequence: CDR1 MNHEY, CDR2 SVGAGI. Here the CDR3 DNA reads TGTGCCAGCAGTTACGAGGGACTAGCGGGAGAATCCGAGCAGTACTTC. It codes for CASSYEGLAGESEQYF.

The chain recombines TRBV18 with TRBJ1-3; unclear D gene. V dropped 3 bases and J dropped 0 bases, with 12 bases sitting between them. CDR1 KGHSH and CDR2 LQKENI come from the germline V gene. The CDR3 is made up of 16 amino acids. Here the CDR3 DNA reads TGTGCCAGCTCACCCGAAGGCAGAAGCTCTGGAAACACCATATATTTT. Translating it yields CASSPEGRSSGNTIYF.

The rearrangement links TRBV15 to TRBJ1-5; D gene uncertain. Trimming cost V 0 bases and J 0 bases, with 6 bases left between them. This CDR3 comprises 15 residues. Germline loops: CDR1 LNHNV, CDR2 YYDKDF (reference sequence). The CDR3 DNA sequence: TGTGCCACCAGCAGAGAACGGATTAGCAATCAGCCCCAGCATTTT. Translation: CATSRERISNQPQHF.

CDR3: CASSLAASGSGEQYF. CDR3 nucleotides: TGTGCCAGCAGCTTGGCGGCTAGCGGGAGTGGGGAGCAGTACTTC. The rearrangement joins TRBV5-4 to TRBJ2-7; 10 nucleotides agree with TRBD2. CDR3 size: 15 residues. Germline V lookup: CDR1 SGHNT, CDR2 YYREEE (reference sequence). The V segment lost 0 bases and the J segment 7 bases; nucleotides outside the gene matches: 7.

The chain joins TRBV4-1 to TRBJ1-5; 8 bases are a match to TRBD1. There are 20 residues in the CDR3. V dropped 2 bases and J dropped 0; count of bases not matched to a gene: 15. The germline V gene has CDR1 MGHRA and CDR2 YSYEKL. This CDR3 is CASSQSTGGQRYYSNQPQHF. The CDR3 DNA reads TGCGCCAGCAGCCAATCAACAGGGGGACAGCGATATTATAGCAATCAGCCCCAGCATTTT.

This clone has only one observation. The chain combines TRBV7-2 with TRBJ2-3; D gene uncertain. V was shortened by 4 bases and J by 0 bases, with 11 bases between the two germline ends. From germline, CDR1 is SGHTA and CDR2 FQGNSA. The CDR3 is 15 amino acids. The CDR3 sequence: CASSSSWVSTDTQYF. For the CDR3, the DNA is TGTGCCAGCAGCTCATCCTGGGTCAGCACAGATACGCAGTATTTT.

The sample holds a few counts of this clone. J is TRBJ2-7 and V is TRBV14; 13 bases align to TRBD2. The V gene end was trimmed by 4 bases and the J gene end by 5 bases; junction bases not matched to a gene: 11. The CDR3 runs to 17 residues. Germline CDR1 reads SGHDN; CDR2 reads FVKESK. CDR3 in DNA: TGTGCCAGCAGCCCCAGGACCTGGACTAGCGGGAGTCACGAGCAGTACTTC. Protein product: CASSPRTWTSGSHEQYF.

This chain links TRBV19 with TRBJ1-1; TRBD1 matches at 7 bases. This CDR3 has 14 residues. The V segment lost 7 bases and the J segment 4 bases; nucleotides outside the gene matches: 9. Germline V gives CDR1 LNHDA, CDR2 SQIVND (reference sequence). CDR3 bases: TGTGCCAGTAAGGGCGACAGGGCGAGCACTGAAGCTTTCTTT. Residues: CASKGDRASTEAFF.

This clone was detected ten times or more. The rearrangement links TRBV6-7 to TRBJ2-7; D unclear. TRBV6-7 is treated as an ORF (open reading frame) with a function not yet certain. CDR3 length: 14 amino acids. The germline V and J ends were trimmed by 6 bases and 3 bases, with 15 bases remaining between them. This chain's CDR3 is CASRLTPPFYEQYF. CDR3 in DNA: TGTGCCAGCAGACTTACCCCCCCCTTCTACGAGCAGTACTTC.

The chain joins TRBV4-2 to TRBJ2-7; no clear D. V was cut by 4 bases and J by 2 bases, with 21 bases left in between. The CDR3 consists of 17 residues. Germline CDR1 reads LGHNA; CDR2 reads YNFKEQ. The CDR3 spells CASSRLGYGRQTYEQYF. As DNA, the CDR3 is TGTGCCAGCAGCCGGCTAGGGTACGGACGACAAACCTACGAGCAGTACTTC.

This clone is medium-sized by share. This chain links TRBV19 with TRBJ1-1; D is possibly TRBD1 (6 bases). Germline V CDR1 and CDR2: LNHDA, SQIVND (reference sequence). The CDR3 covers 13 residues. V lost 10 bases and J 0 bases, leaving 12 bases between the germline ends. In nucleotides, the CDR3 is TGTGCCAAAAACAGGGCCATGAACACTGAAGCTTTCTTT. Its protein product is CAKNRAMNTEAFF. Full variable domain (outside the CDR3, taken from reference TRBV19 and TRBJ1-1): DGGITQSPKYLFRKEGQNVTLSCEQNLNHDAMYWYRQDPGQGLRLIYYSQIVNDFQKGDIAEGYSVSREKKESFPLTVTSAQKNPTAFYLCAKNRAMNTEAFFGQGTRLTVV.

The chain carries TRBV19 and TRBJ1-2, with a tentative D call TRBD1 (5 bases). The CDR3 consists of 14 residues. V dropped 5 bases and J dropped 4 bases, with 14 bases sitting between them. CDR1 is LNHDA, CDR2 SQIVND, per germline (reference sequence). Here the CDR3 reads CASSSPGDIYGYTF. The DNA of the CDR3 is TGTGCCAGTAGTTCGCCGGGGGATATCTATGGCTACACCTTC.

This clone was detected once. The rearrangement joins TRBV15 to TRBJ2-1; TRBD2 aligns across 9 bases. The CDR3 consists of 16 residues. With 5 bases clipped from V and 6 bases from J, the junction kept 11 bases outside the gene matches. Germline V gene lookup returns CDR1 LNHNV and CDR2 YYDKDF (reference sequence). The CDR3: CATSRGRGLAGNEQFF. The CDR3 coding sequence is TGTGCCACCAGCCGGGGCCGGGGACTAGCAGGCAATGAGCAGTTCTTC.

This chain joins TRBV7-2 and TRBJ2-5; TRBD2 matches 7 bases. V dropped 1 base and J dropped 4; count of bases not matched to a gene: 6. Germline loops: CDR1 SGHTA, CDR2 FQGNSA. The CDR3 is 15 amino acids. CDR3 sequence: CASSLVRGVGETQYF. CDR3 nucleotide sequence: TGTGCCAGCAGCTTAGTTCGGGGGGTCGGAGAGACCCAGTACTTC. The full variable domain, its missing parts supplied by reference TRBV7-2 and TRBJ2-5, is GAGVSQSPSNKVTEKGKDVELRCDPISGHTALYWYRQSLGQGLEFLIYFQGNSAPDKSGLPSDRFSAERTGGSVSTLTIQRTQQEDSAVYLCASSLVRGVGETQYFGPGTRLLVL.